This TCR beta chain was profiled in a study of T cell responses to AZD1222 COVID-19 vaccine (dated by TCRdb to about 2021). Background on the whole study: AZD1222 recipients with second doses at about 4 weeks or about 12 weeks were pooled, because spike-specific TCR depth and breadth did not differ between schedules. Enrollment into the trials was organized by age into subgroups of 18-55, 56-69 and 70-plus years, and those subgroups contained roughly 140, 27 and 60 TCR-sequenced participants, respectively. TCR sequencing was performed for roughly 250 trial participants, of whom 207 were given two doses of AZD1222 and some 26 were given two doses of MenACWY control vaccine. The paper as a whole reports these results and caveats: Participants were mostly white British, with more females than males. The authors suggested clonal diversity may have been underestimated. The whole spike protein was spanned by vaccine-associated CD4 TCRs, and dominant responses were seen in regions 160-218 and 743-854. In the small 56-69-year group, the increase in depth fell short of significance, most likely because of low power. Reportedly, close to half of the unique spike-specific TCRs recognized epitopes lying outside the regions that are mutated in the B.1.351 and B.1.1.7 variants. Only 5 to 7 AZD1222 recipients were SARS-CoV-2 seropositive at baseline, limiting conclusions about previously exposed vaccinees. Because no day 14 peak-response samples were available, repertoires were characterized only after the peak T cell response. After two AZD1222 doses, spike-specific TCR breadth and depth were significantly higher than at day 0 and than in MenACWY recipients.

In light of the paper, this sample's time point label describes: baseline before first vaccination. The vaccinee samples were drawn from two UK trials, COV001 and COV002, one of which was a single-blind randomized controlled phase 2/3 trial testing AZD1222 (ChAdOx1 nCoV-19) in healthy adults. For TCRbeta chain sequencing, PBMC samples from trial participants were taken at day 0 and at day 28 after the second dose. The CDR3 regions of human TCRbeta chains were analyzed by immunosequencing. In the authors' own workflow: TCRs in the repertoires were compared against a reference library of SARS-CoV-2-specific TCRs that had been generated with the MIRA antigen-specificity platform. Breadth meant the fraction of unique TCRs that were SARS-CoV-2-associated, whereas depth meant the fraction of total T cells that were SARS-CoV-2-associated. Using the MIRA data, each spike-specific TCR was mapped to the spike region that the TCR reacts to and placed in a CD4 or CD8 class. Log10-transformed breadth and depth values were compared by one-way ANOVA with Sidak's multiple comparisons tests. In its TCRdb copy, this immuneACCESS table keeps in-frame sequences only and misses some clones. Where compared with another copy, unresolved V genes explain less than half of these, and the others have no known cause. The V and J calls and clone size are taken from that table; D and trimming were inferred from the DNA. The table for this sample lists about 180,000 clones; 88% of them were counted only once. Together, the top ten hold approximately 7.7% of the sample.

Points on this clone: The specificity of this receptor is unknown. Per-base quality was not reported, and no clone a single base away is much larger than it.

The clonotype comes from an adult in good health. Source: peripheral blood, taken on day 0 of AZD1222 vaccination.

The CDR3 region reads CASGRGQNQPQHF. The DNA reads TGTGCCAGCGGACGGGGACAGAATCAGCCCCAGCATTTT. The sequence links TRBV6-5 to TRBJ1-5; the junction holds 7 bases that match TRBD1. From the cysteine up to the phenylalanine, the CDR3 has a length of 13 residues. CDR3 DNA is the only sequence kept; it has 39 bases, read in frame from the first base. V is cut back by 8 bases and J by 4 bases, with 5 bases in the junction unmatched. In the germline V gene, CDR1 corresponds to MNHEY and CDR2 to SVGAGI.